Included here is one T cell receptor (beta chain) sequence, with context. The source of the sample is a study of cytomegalovirus exposure and HLA in healthy donors. The germline V gene has CDR1 LNHNV and CDR2 YYDKDF (reference sequence). The V end lost 8 bases, the J end lost 3 bases, and 10 bases lay between the germline ends. The CDR3 sequence is 13 residues long. Sequencing was performed with immunoSEQ multiplex PCR; in TCRdb, only in-frame clones are kept and a portion is missing. Among more than 95,000 clones listed, approximately 90% were seen once. This receptor was identified in a woman in her late teens or twenties in good health and CMV-seronegative. V is TRBV15 and J is TRBJ1-4, with a possible D match to TRBD1 (6 bases). Sequenced: PBMCs. CDR3 loop: CATSDRPNEKLFF. The CDR3 DNA follows: TGTGCCACCTCGGACAGACCTAATGAAAAACTGTTTTTT.